Below are 23 T cell receptor beta chains sequenced from a single sample in a study of beta chain features in type 1 diabetes. Overall study results and limits: Patients with Type 1 diabetes showed moderately but significantly shorter TCRB CDR3s in all four CD4+ subsets.

Reverse transcription of all isolated RNA meant that expressed TCRB transcripts were sequenced. Generated by immunoSEQ multiplex PCR, the TCRdb table keeps only in-frame clones and is missing some. The table shows around 300,000 clones, with 15% occurring only once. Antigens of these TCRs are unknown. Sample: naive CD4+ T cells from blood. Receptors were obtained from a man between 18 and 35 years old with type 1 diabetes.

The chain uses TRBV9 and TRBJ2-3, with 7 bases that match TRBD2. Per the germline V gene, CDR1 is SGDLS and CDR2 is YYNGEE. After removal of 4 bases from V and 6 bases from J, the junction contained 11 bases not matched to a gene. There are 15 residues in the CDR3. Here the CDR3 DNA reads TGTGCCAGCAGCCCAGGAACCCGCGGGGGTGATACGCAGTATTTT. Protein product: CASSPGTRGGDTQYF.

In this sample, this clone turned up a few times. The rearrangement uses TRBV5-1 and TRBJ2-7, with 7 bases lining up with TRBD2. The CDR3 contains 14 residues. Unmatched junction bases numbered 6, after V lost 3 bases and J lost 3 bases. Germline V gives CDR1 SGHRS, CDR2 YFSETQ. The CDR3 region is CASSSAGVGYEQYF. As DNA, the CDR3 is TGCGCCAGCAGCTCCGCGGGAGTGGGCTACGAGCAGTACTTC. Full variable domain (rest looked up from reference TRBV5-1 and TRBJ2-7): KAGVTQTPRYLIKTRGQQVTLSCSPISGHRSVSWYQQTPGQGLQFLFEYFSETQRNKGNFPGRFSGRQFSNSRSEMNVSTLELGDSALYLCASSSAGVGYEQYFGPGTRLTVT.

This clone came up a few times. The chain joins TRBV11-1 to TRBJ2-1; 13 bases map to TRBD2. The CDR3 has 15 residues. Germline V CDR1 and CDR2: SGHAT, FQDESV (reference sequence). Germline trimming cut 5 bases from V and 5 bases from J; bases unmatched to any gene: 3. The CDR3 region has the DNA TGTGCCAGCAGCGTGACTAGCGGGAGGCACAATGAGCAGTTCTTC. This encodes CASSVTSGRHNEQFF.

This clone was counted a few times. The rearrangement uses TRBV5-1 and TRBJ2-3; D perhaps matches TRBD1 (5 bases). Germline CDR1 is SGHRS and CDR2 is YFSETQ. Deletions cut 1 base from V and 0 bases from J, with 18 bases between. The CDR3 loop spans 18 amino acids. CDR3 protein: CASSLKGARATSTDTQYF. In nucleotides, the CDR3 is TGCGCCAGCAGCTTGAAAGGGGCCAGAGCAACTAGCACAGATACGCAGTATTTT.

This clone was observed a few times. J is TRBJ2-7 and V is TRBV6-6; 9 positions agree with TRBD2. This CDR3 is built from 16 residues. CDR1 is MNHNY and CDR2 is SVGAGI in the germline V gene (reference sequence). The trim removed 9 bases at V and 2 bases at J, leaving 14 bases unmatched. The CDR3 sequence: CASVRAGGPMTYEQYF. The CDR3 DNA reads as TGTGCCAGTGTTCGAGCGGGGGGCCCTATGACCTACGAGCAGTACTTC.

This chain uses TRBV5-4 with TRBJ2-7, with 8 bases matching TRBD1. V lost 2 bases, J lost 3 bases, and 4 bases stayed unmatched. Germline CDR1 SGHNT, CDR2 YYREEE (reference sequence). The CDR3 extends over 14 amino acids. The CDR3, as DNA: TGTGCCAGCAGCTTTGGACAGGGCCTCTACGAGCAGTACTTC. It translates to CASSFGQGLYEQYF.

The rearrangement links TRBV5-1 to TRBJ2-7, with 8 bases lining up with TRBD2. This CDR3 spans 16 amino acids. With 0 bases clipped from V and 8 bases from J, the junction kept 13 bases outside the gene matches. Germline loops: CDR1 SGHRS, CDR2 YFSETQ. CDR3: CASSLEGGAGVYQQYF. CDR3 in DNA: TGCGCCAGCAGCTTGGAAGGAGGAGCGGGAGTATACCAGCAGTACTTC.

On this clone: At one boundary the junction diverges from the germline segment, which might be a read error. This chain connects TRBV7-2 to TRBJ2-3, with D uncertain. This CDR3 has 12 residues. CDR1 and CDR2 (germline): SGHTA, FQGNSA. CDR3 amino acids: CASSVGTNTQYF. The CDR3, as DNA: TGTGCCAGCAGCGTTGGCACAAATACGCAGTATTTT.

The rearrangement links TRBV27 to TRBJ2-1; D is perhaps TRBD1 (6 bases). The CDR3 is 17 amino acids. The V and J ends lost 0 bases and 4 bases respectively, with 16 bases between them. The germline V gene has CDR1 MNHEY and CDR2 SMNVEV (reference sequence). The DNA for the CDR3 is TGTGCCAGCAGTTTATCTCGTATGGCAGGGGTTTACAATGAGCAGTTCTTC. Protein sequence: CASSLSRMAGVYNEQFF.

There are a few counts of this clone. V and J are TRBV29-1 and TRBJ2-7; D might be TRBD1 (6 bases). Between the trimmed V and J ends, which lost 7 bases and 9 bases, there was a span of 19 bases. CDR1 and CDR2 from the germline V gene are SQVTM and ANQGSEA. This CDR3 has 12 amino acids. CDR3 sequence (DNA): TGCAGCGCGGGGACACTCCAGGGACGGCAGTACTTC. Its translation: CSAGTLQGRQYF.

The chain combines TRBV30 with TRBJ2-2; possible D gene TRBD2, 5 bases. Germline values: CDR1 GTSNPN, CDR2 SVGIG (reference sequence). The V end lost 0 bases, the J end lost 4 bases, and 15 bases lay between the germline ends. The CDR3 is made up of 16 amino acids. The CDR3 sequence is CAWSVSRTSTTGELFF. The CDR3 region has the DNA TGTGCCTGGAGTGTGTCCAGGACTTCAACCACCGGGGAGCTGTTTTTT.

The J gene is TRBJ2-3, the V gene TRBV28; 8 bases align to TRBD2. The CDR3 spans 12 residues. Germline values: CDR1 MDHEN, CDR2 SYDVKM. J gave up 12 bases and V 4 bases, and 6 bases lay outside the gene matches. The CDR3 reads CASSSSGRNQYF. The CDR3 coding sequence is TGTGCCAGCAGTTCCAGCGGGAGAAATCAGTATTTT.

In this sample, this clone turned up a few times. The V call is TRBV30, the J call TRBJ2-5; 8 bases are a match to TRBD1. The CDR3 spans 15 residues. V was pared by 4 bases and J by 1 base, with 8 bases of the junction left unmatched. Germline loops: CDR1 GTSNPN, CDR2 SVGIG (reference sequence). The chain's CDR3 is CAWMKGQEFQETQYF. DNA of the CDR3: TGTGCCTGGATGAAGGGACAGGAATTCCAAGAGACCCAGTACTTC.

The V and J genes are TRBV6-5 and TRBJ1-4, with 8 bases lining up with TRBD1. This CDR3 is 14 amino acids long. The V gene end was trimmed by 5 bases and the J gene end by 4 bases; junction bases not matched to a gene: 3. Germline CDR1 MNHEY, CDR2 SVGAGI. CDR3 region: CASSRTGLNEKLFF. The CDR3 DNA is TGTGCCAGCAGTCGGACAGGGCTTAATGAAAAACTGTTTTTT.

This chain links TRBV6-5 with TRBJ2-4; 10 bases map to TRBD1. CDR3 size: 14 residues. Trimming at V came to 6 bases and at J to 5 bases, leaving 4 bases not matched to a gene. Germline CDR1 and CDR2: MNHEY and SVGAGI. CDR3 in DNA: TGTGCCAGCAGCTGGACAGGGGGAGAAAACATTCAGTACTTC. Residues: CASSWTGGENIQYF.

The gene calls are TRBV7-9 and TRBJ1-1; the match to TRBD1 covers 7 bases. This CDR3 spans 15 amino acids. Trimming at V came to 5 bases and at J to 4 bases, leaving 10 bases not matched to a gene. Germline values: CDR1 SEHNR, CDR2 FQNEAQ (reference sequence). The CDR3 spells CASSDRVGLVTEAFF. CDR3 sequence (DNA): TGTGCCAGCAGCGACAGGGTTGGCCTTGTCACTGAAGCTTTCTTT.

This clone turned up a few times. The chain is built from TRBV10-3 and TRBJ2-3, with 12 bases lining up with TRBD2. Trimming cost V 8 bases and J 6 bases; bases outside gene matches: 6. The CDR3 is 14 amino acids. Germline V gene data show CDR1 as ENHRY and CDR2 as SYGVKD. The CDR3 here is CAIRRLAGDDTQYF. DNA for the CDR3: TGTGCCATCCGAAGACTAGCGGGAGACGATACGCAGTATTTT.

V gene TRBV14 combines with J gene TRBJ2-7; 9 bases agree with TRBD2. Per germline, CDR1 SGHDN and CDR2 FVKESK. The ends lost 2 bases at V and 2 bases at J; junction bases unmatched: 4. This CDR3 is built from 15 residues. CDR3 DNA: TGTGCCAGCAGCCAATGGGCGGGGGGGACCTACGAGCAGTACTTC. This gives the protein CASSQWAGGTYEQYF.

The CDR3 DNA reads TGTGCCAGCAGCCTAAGGACAGGGGACATAGGCACTGAAGCTTTCTTT. Protein product: CASSLRTGDIGTEAFF. The V call is TRBV7-2, the J call TRBJ1-1; 9 bases agree with TRBD1. Germline V gene data show CDR1 as SGHTA and CDR2 as FQGNSA. The CDR3 has 16 residues. V gave up 5 bases and J gave up 4 bases; unmatched junction bases: 11. The entire variable domain, with the rest obtained from reference TRBV7-2 and TRBJ1-1, is as follows: GAGVSQSPSNKVTEKGKDVELRCDPISGHTALYWYRQSLGQGLEFLIYFQGNSAPDKSGLPSDRFSAERTGGSVSTLTIQRTQQEDSAVYLCASSLRTGDIGTEAFFGQGTRLTVV.

CDR3: CASSAQTGWTDTQYF. The CDR3 DNA follows: TGTGCCAGCAGCGCTCAGACAGGGTGGACAGATACGCAGTATTTT. The chain combines TRBV9 with TRBJ2-3, with 7 bases aligning to TRBD1. The CDR3 length is 15 residues. Trimming removed 3 bases from V and 3 bases from J; junction bases left unmatched: 7. Germline V lookup: CDR1 SGDLS, CDR2 YYNGEE.

This clone appeared a few times. The J gene is TRBJ2-3, the V gene TRBV7-2, with D unclear. Trimming took off 3 bases at V and 6 bases at J, with 7 bases between the two ends. Germline-derived CDR1 and CDR2 are SGHTA and FQGNSA. The CDR3 is 12 amino acids. The CDR3 coding sequence is TGTGCCAGCAGCTTGATGCGCGATACGCAGTATTTT. It encodes CASSLMRDTQYF.

The genes are TRBV28 and TRBJ2-3, with 8 nucleotides matching TRBD2. V trimming: 3 bases; J trimming: 2 bases; junction bases outside the gene matches: 7. The CDR3 extends over 16 amino acids. The germline V gene has CDR1 MDHEN and CDR2 SYDVKM. CDR3: CASSFMAGGLTDTQYF. The CDR3 nucleotides read TGTGCCAGCAGTTTTATGGCGGGGGGCCTCACAGATACGCAGTATTTT.

CDR3 DNA: TGTGCCAGCAGCTCACTGACTAGCGGGGTACCAGATACGCAGTATTTT. Translated, it gives CASSSLTSGVPDTQYF. The rearrangement links TRBV7-6 to TRBJ2-3; TRBD2 matches 11 bases. The V segment lost 4 bases and the J segment 4 bases; nucleotides outside the gene matches: 7. CDR1 is SGHVS and CDR2 is FNYEAQ in the germline V gene. This CDR3 has 16 amino acids.